A selection of T cell receptor beta chains follows, all from one sample in a study of cytomegalovirus exposure and HLA in healthy donors. Sequencing was performed with immunoSEQ multiplex PCR; in TCRdb, only in-frame clones are kept and a portion is missing. Of fewer than 250,000 clones listed, roughly 80% are singletons. The sequenced sample consisted of PBMCs. The receptors shown here come from a woman in her late teens or twenties in good health and CMV-seronegative. Each CDR3 is given with its conserved first and last residue. Each record gives: V gene, J gene, D gene, clone size, CDR3 protein, CDR3 DNA. D genes are given only for firm matches. The listing skips clone size in some rows; elsewhere it reads once, few, many or a size class.

V gene: TRBV27; J gene: TRBJ2-5; D gene: TRBD2; clone size: NA; CDR3 protein: CASSWTSGGAETQYF; CDR3 DNA: TGTGCCAGCAGTTGGACTAGCGGGGGGGCCGAGACCCAGTACTTC
V gene: TRBV5-8; J gene: TRBJ1-1; D gene: TRBD1; clone size: NA; CDR3 protein: CASSLQGANTEAFF; CDR3 DNA: TGTGCCAGCAGCTTACAGGGGGCGAACACTGAAGCTTTCTTT
V gene: TRBV5-1; J gene: TRBJ1-2; D gene: NA; clone size: few; CDR3 protein: CASSLQGDYGYTF; CDR3 DNA: TGCGCCAGCAGCCTACAAGGGGACTATGGCTACACCTTC
V gene: TRBV9; J gene: TRBJ2-2; D gene: NA; clone size: NA; CDR3 protein: CASSLEAPGQTITGELFF; CDR3 DNA: TGTGCCAGCAGCTTGGAGGCACCGGGACAAACAATTACCGGGGAGCTGTTTTTT
V gene: TRBV27; J gene: TRBJ1-1; D gene: NA; clone size: NA; CDR3 protein: CASSPTPWQGEAFF; CDR3 DNA: TGTGCCAGCAGTCCCACCCCATGGCAGGGGGAAGCTTTCTTT
V gene: TRBV2; J gene: TRBJ1-4; D gene: NA; clone size: NA; CDR3 protein: CASSREKLFF; CDR3 DNA: TGTGCCAGCAGCAGGGAAAAACTGTTTTTT
V gene: TRBV28; J gene: TRBJ1-1; D gene: TRBD1; clone size: NA; CDR3 protein: CASSFGQGADRDTEAFF; CDR3 DNA: TGTGCCAGCAGCTTTGGGCAGGGGGCGGATCGGGACACTGAAGCTTTCTTT
V gene: TRBV9; J gene: TRBJ2-7; D gene: NA; clone size: NA; CDR3 protein: CASSVGSSRSYEQYF; CDR3 DNA: TGTGCCAGCAGCGTAGGGAGTAGCCGCTCCTACGAGCAGTACTTC
V gene: TRBV7-9; J gene: TRBJ1-4; D gene: NA; clone size: NA; CDR3 protein: CASSASGGGEKLFF; CDR3 DNA: TGTGCCAGCAGCGCTAGTGGAGGAGGTGAAAAACTGTTTTTT
V gene: TRBV7-9; J gene: TRBJ1-5; D gene: TRBD1; clone size: NA; CDR3 protein: CASSFTGADQPQHF; CDR3 DNA: TGTGCCAGCAGCTTCACAGGGGCGGATCAGCCCCAGCATTTT
V gene: TRBV28; J gene: TRBJ2-3; D gene: TRBD2; clone size: NA; CDR3 protein: CASNSGLVQTDTQYF; CDR3 DNA: TGTGCCAGCAATTCAGGACTAGTGCAAACAGATACGCAGTATTTT
V gene: TRBV6-4; J gene: TRBJ2-6; D gene: NA; clone size: NA; CDR3 protein: CASSSSTTTSSGANVLTF; CDR3 DNA: TGTGCCAGCAGTTCCTCGACAACCACGAGCTCTGGGGCCAACGTCCTGACTTTC
V gene: TRBV9; J gene: TRBJ1-6; D gene: NA; clone size: NA; CDR3 protein: CASSSDFSPLHF; CDR3 DNA: TGTGCCAGCAGTTCCGACTTTTCACCCCTCCACTTT
V gene: TRBV6-1; J gene: TRBJ2-2; D gene: NA; clone size: NA; CDR3 protein: CATLRGGLNTGELFF; CDR3 DNA: TGTGCCACCCTCCGCGGGGGCCTGAACACCGGGGAGCTGTTTTTT
V gene: TRBV30; J gene: TRBJ1-5; D gene: NA; clone size: NA; CDR3 protein: CAWSSDRINQPQHF; CDR3 DNA: TGTGCCTGGAGTTCGGACAGAATCAATCAGCCCCAGCATTTT
V gene: TRBV5-1; J gene: TRBJ2-3; D gene: TRBD1; clone size: NA; CDR3 protein: CASSGKGARTDTQYF; CDR3 DNA: TGCGCCAGCAGCGGAAAGGGGGCGCGTACAGATACGCAGTATTTT
V gene: TRBV19; J gene: TRBJ2-6; D gene: NA; clone size: NA; CDR3 protein: CASSGQLLSGANVLTF; CDR3 DNA: TGTGCCAGTAGCGGACAGTTGTTATCTGGGGCCAACGTCCTGACTTTC
V gene: TRBV5-5; J gene: TRBJ2-2; D gene: NA; clone size: NA; CDR3 protein: CASSLDSTGELFF; CDR3 DNA: TGTGCCAGCAGCTTGGACAGCACCGGGGAGCTGTTTTTT
V gene: TRBV18; J gene: TRBJ1-3; D gene: TRBD1; clone size: NA; CDR3 protein: CASSDRGEGNTIYF; CDR3 DNA: TGTGCCAGCTCGGACAGGGGCGAAGGAAACACCATATATTTT
V gene: TRBV28; J gene: TRBJ2-2; D gene: NA; clone size: NA; CDR3 protein: CASQGQSTGELFF; CDR3 DNA: TGTGCCAGCCAAGGACAGAGCACCGGGGAGCTGTTTTTT
V gene: TRBV5-1; J gene: TRBJ2-6; D gene: NA; clone size: NA; CDR3 protein: CASSASSGANVLTF; CDR3 DNA: TGCGCCAGCAGTGCGTCCTCTGGGGCCAACGTCCTGACTTTC
V gene: TRBV19; J gene: TRBJ1-6; D gene: NA; clone size: NA; CDR3 protein: CASSMYFGGSSYNSPLHF; CDR3 DNA: TGTGCCAGTAGTATGTATTTTGGAGGGAGCTCCTATAATTCACCCCTCCACTTT
V gene: TRBV7-9; J gene: TRBJ1-4; D gene: NA; clone size: NA; CDR3 protein: CASSSDSPNEKLFF; CDR3 DNA: TGTGCCAGCAGCTCGGACAGTCCTAATGAAAAACTGTTTTTT
V gene: TRBV5-3; J gene: TRBJ2-3; D gene: NA; clone size: few; CDR3 protein: CARSLNQVTDTQYF; CDR3 DNA: TGTGCCAGAAGCTTGAACCAGGTCACAGATACGCAGTATTTT
V gene: TRBV7-2; J gene: TRBJ2-7; D gene: TRBD2; clone size: NA; CDR3 protein: CASSSQNAGTSSSSYEQYF; CDR3 DNA: TGTGCCAGCAGCTCCCAAAATGCCGGGACTAGCTCCAGCTCCTACGAGCAGTACTTC
V gene: TRBV2; J gene: TRBJ2-2; D gene: NA; clone size: NA; CDR3 protein: CASSELANRELFF; CDR3 DNA: TGTGCCAGCAGTGAACTAGCGAACAGGGAGCTGTTTTTT
V gene: TRBV30; J gene: TRBJ1-4; D gene: TRBD1; clone size: NA; CDR3 protein: CAWSGQGEEKLFF; CDR3 DNA: TGTGCCTGGAGTGGGCAGGGGGAAGAAAAACTGTTTTTT
V gene: TRBV28; J gene: TRBJ1-1; D gene: NA; clone size: NA; CDR3 protein: CASSLAVMNTEAFF; CDR3 DNA: TGTGCCAGCAGTTTGGCAGTTATGAACACTGAAGCTTTCTTT
V gene: TRBV18; J gene: TRBJ1-5; D gene: TRBD1; clone size: once; CDR3 protein: CASSPRQGEGQPQHF; CDR3 DNA: TGTGCCAGCTCACCAAGACAGGGCGAGGGTCAGCCCCAGCATTTT
V gene: TRBV29-1; J gene: TRBJ1-5; D gene: TRBD1; clone size: NA; CDR3 protein: CSVHTGGSNQPQHF; CDR3 DNA: TGCAGCGTTCATACAGGGGGGAGCAATCAGCCCCAGCATTTT
V gene: TRBV10-2; J gene: TRBJ1-1; D gene: TRBD1; clone size: NA; CDR3 protein: CASSEHQGGTEAFF; CDR3 DNA: TGCGCCAGCAGTGAGCACCAGGGGGGCACTGAAGCTTTCTTT
V gene: TRBV7-2; J gene: TRBJ2-3; D gene: TRBD1; clone size: NA; CDR3 protein: CASSSTGGVFPDTQYF; CDR3 DNA: TGTGCCAGCAGCTCAACAGGGGGCGTTTTTCCAGATACGCAGTATTTT
V gene: TRBV11-3; J gene: TRBJ1-1; D gene: NA; clone size: NA; CDR3 protein: CASSIDRNTEAFF; CDR3 DNA: TGTGCCAGCAGCATAGACAGGAACACTGAAGCTTTCTTT